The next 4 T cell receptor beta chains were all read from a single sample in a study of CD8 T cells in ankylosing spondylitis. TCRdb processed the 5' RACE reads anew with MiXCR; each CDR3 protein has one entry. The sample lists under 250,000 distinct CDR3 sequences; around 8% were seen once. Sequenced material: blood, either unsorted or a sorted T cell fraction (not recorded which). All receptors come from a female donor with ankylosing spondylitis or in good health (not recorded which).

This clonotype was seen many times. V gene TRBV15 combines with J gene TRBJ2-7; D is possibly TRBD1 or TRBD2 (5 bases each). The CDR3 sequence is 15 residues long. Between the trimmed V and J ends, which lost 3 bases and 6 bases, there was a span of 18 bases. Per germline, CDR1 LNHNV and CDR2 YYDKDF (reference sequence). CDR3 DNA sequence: TGTGCCACCAGCAGCACCGGGACCGAGGTTCGCGAGCAGTACTTC. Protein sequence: CATSSTGTEVREQYF.

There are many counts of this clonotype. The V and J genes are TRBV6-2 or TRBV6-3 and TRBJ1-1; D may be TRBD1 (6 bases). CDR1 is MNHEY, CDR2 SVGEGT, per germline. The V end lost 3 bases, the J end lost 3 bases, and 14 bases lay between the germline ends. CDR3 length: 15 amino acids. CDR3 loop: CASSYRDIKHTEAFF. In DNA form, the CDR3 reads TGTGCCAGCAGTTATCGGGACATAAAACACACTGAAGCTTTCTTT.

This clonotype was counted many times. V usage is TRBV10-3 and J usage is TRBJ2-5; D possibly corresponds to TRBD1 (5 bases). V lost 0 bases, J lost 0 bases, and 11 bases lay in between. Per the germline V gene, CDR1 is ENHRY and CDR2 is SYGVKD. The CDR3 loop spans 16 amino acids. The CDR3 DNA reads TGTGCCATCAGTGAGTCTCCGGACAAGTACCAAGAGACCCAGTACTTC. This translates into CAISESPDKYQETQYF.

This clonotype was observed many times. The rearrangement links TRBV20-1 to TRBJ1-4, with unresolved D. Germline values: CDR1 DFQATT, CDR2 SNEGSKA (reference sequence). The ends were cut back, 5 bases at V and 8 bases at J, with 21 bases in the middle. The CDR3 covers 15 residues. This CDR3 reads CSAFPRGPAGEKLFF. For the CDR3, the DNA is TGCAGTGCTTTCCCCCGAGGGCCCGCCGGCGAAAAACTGTTTTTT.